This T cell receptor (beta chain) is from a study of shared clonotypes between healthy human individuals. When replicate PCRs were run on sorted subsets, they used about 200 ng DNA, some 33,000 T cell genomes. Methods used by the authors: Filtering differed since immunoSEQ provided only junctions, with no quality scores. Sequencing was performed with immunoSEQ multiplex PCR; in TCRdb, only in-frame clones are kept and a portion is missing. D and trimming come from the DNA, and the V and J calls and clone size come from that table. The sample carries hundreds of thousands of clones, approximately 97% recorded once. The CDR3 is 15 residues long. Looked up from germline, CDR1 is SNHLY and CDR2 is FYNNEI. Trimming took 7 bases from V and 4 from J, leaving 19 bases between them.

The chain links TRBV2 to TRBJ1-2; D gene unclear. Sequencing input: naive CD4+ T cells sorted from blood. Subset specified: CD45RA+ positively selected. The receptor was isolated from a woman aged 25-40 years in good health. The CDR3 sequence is CASTTGPTRSYGYTF. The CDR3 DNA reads TGTGCCAGCACTACCGGGCCGACCCGCAGCTATGGCTACACCTTC.